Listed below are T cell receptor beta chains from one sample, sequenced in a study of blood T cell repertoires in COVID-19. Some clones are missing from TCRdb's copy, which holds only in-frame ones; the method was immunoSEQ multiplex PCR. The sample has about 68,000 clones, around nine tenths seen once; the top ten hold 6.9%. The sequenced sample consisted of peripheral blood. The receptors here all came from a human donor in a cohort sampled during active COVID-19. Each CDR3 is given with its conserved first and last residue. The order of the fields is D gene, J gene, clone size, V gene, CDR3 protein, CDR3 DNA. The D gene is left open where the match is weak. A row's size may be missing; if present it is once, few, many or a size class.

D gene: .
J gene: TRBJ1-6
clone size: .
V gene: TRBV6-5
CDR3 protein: CASSYSMLERDSPLHF
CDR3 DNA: TGTGCCAGCAGTTACTCGATGCTCGAACGGGATTCACCCCTCCACTTT

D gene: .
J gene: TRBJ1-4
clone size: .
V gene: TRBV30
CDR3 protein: CAWRSAGVEKLFF
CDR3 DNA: TGTGCCTGGAGGAGCGCAGGGGTTGAAAAACTGTTTTTT

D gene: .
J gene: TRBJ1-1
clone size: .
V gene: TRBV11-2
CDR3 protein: CASSQMRTEAFF
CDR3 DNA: TGTGCCAGCAGCCAAATGAGGACTGAAGCTTTCTTT

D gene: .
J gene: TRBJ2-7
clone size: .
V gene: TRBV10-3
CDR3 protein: CAISDWGGEVNYEQYF
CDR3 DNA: TGTGCCATCAGTGATTGGGGCGGGGAGGTAAACTACGAGCAGTACTTC

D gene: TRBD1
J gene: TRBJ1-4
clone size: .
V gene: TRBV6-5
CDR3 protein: CASSIGGGSGEKLFF
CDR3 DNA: TGTGCCAGCAGCATCGGAGGGGGCAGTGGAGAAAAACTGTTTTTT

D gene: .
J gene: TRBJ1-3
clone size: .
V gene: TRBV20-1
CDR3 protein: CSASRDTIYF
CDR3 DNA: TGCAGTGCTAGTCGAGACACCATATATTTT

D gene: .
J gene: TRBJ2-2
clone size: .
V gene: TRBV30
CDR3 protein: CAWSVQPNTGELFF
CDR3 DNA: TGTGCCTGGAGTGTACAGCCGAACACCGGGGAGCTGTTTTTT

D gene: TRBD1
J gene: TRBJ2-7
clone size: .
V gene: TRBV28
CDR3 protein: CASSLVLIRDRPSYEQYF
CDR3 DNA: TGTGCCAGCAGTTTAGTTCTGATCCGGGACAGGCCCTCTTACGAGCAGTACTTC

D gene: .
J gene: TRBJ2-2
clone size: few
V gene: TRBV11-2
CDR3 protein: CASSLAVLSGELFF
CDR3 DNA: TGTGCCAGCAGCTTAGCGGTCTTAAGCGGGGAGCTGTTTTTT

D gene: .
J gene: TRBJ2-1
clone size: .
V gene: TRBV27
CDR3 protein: CASSPGARGNEQFF
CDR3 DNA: TGTGCCAGCAGCCCCGGAGCCCGGGGGAATGAGCAGTTCTTC

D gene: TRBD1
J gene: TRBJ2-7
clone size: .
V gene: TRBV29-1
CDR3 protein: CSVGRQGGYEQYF
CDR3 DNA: TGCAGCGTCGGTCGACAGGGGGGATACGAGCAGTACTTC

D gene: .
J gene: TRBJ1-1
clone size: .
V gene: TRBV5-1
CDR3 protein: CASRPGDFAEAFF
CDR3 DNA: TGCGCCAGCAGGCCGGGAGATTTCGCTGAAGCTTTCTTT

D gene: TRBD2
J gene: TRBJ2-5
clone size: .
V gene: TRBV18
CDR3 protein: CASSLSARTSGGQETQYF
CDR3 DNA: TGTGCCAGCTCACTCTCAGCCAGGACTAGCGGGGGGCAAGAGACCCAGTACTTC

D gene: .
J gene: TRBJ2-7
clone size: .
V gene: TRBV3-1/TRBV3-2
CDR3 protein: CASSHQSYEQYF
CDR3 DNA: TGTGCCAGCAGCCATCAATCCTACGAGCAGTACTTC

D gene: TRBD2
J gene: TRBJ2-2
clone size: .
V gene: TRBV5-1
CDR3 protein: CASSSLAGGNTGELFF
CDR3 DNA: TGCGCCAGCAGCTCCTTAGCGGGGGGGAACACCGGGGAGCTGTTTTTT

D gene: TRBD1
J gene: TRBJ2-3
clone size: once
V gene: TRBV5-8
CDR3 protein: CASGTGTAWMADTQYF
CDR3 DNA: TGTGCCAGCGGAACCGGGACAGCTTGGATGGCGGATACGCAGTATTTT

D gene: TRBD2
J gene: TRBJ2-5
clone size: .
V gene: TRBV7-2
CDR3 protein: CASSLGPREAQYF
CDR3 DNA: TGTGCCAGCAGCTTAGGCCCCCGGGAGGCCCAGTACTTC

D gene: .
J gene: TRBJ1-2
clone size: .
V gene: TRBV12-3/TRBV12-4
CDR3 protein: CAIESETGYGYTF
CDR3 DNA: TGTGCCATCGAGTCCGAGACAGGCTATGGCTACACCTTC

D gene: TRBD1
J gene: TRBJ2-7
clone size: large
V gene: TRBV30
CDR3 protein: CAWSGWPGTGDYEQYF
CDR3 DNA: TGTGCCTGGAGTGGATGGCCCGGGACAGGGGATTACGAGCAGTACTTC

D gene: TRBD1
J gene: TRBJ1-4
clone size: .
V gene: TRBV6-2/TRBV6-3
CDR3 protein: CASSPDRGGEKLFF
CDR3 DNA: TGTGCCAGCAGTCCGGACAGGGGTGGCGAAAAACTGTTTTTT

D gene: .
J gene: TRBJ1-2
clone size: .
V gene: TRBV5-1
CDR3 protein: CASRDNSNYGYTF
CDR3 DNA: TGCGCCAGCAGGGATAACAGTAACTATGGCTACACCTTC

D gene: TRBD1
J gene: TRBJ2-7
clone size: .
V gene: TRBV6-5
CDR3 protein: CATTSPGQGYEQYF
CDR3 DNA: TGTGCCACCACCTCACCGGGACAGGGATACGAGCAGTACTTC

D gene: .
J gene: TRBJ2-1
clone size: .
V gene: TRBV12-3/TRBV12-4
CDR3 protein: CASSFQGGSGEFF
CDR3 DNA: TGTGCCAGCAGTTTCCAAGGGGGTTCTGGGGAGTTCTTC

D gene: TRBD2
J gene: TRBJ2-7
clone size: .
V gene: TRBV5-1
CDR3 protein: CASSFTSGNYEQYF
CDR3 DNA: TGCGCCAGCAGCTTCACTAGCGGGAACTACGAGCAGTACTTC

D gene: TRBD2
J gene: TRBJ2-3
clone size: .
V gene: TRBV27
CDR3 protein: CASTVWGGDTQYF
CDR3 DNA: TGTGCCAGCACGGTCTGGGGGGGAGATACGCAGTATTTT

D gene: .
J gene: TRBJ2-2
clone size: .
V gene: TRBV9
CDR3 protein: CASSVGSSGGSGELFF
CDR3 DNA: TGTGCCAGCAGCGTAGGGAGTAGCGGAGGGTCCGGGGAGCTGTTTTTT

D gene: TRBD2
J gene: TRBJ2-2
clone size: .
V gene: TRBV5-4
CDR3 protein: CASSPQRGSSSLNTGELFF
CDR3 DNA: TGTGCCAGCAGCCCCCAGCGGGGGAGTTCCTCTCTAAACACCGGGGAGCTGTTTTTT

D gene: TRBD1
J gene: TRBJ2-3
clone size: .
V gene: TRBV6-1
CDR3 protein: CASSDKRPGQGGDTQYF
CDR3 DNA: TGTGCCAGCAGTGACAAGCGTCCGGGACAGGGGGGAGATACGCAGTATTTT

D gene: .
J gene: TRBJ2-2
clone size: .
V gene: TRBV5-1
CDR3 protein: CASSPLAKGELFF
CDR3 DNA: TGCGCCAGCAGCCCCCTCGCGAAAGGGGAGCTGTTTTTT

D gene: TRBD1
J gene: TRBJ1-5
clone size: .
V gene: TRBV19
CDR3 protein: CASSKKRTGAYSNQPQHF
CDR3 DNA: TGTGCCAGTAGTAAAAAAAGGACAGGAGCCTATAGCAATCAGCCCCAGCATTTT

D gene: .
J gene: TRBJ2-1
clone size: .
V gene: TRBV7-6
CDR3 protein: CASSLGRGVVNEQFF
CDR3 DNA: TGTGCCAGCAGCTTAGGCAGGGGGGTAGTCAATGAGCAGTTCTTC

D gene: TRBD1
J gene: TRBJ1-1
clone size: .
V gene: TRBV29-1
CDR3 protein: CSAAGQGVPEAFF
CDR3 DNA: TGCAGCGCCGCCGGACAGGGGGTACCTGAAGCTTTCTTT

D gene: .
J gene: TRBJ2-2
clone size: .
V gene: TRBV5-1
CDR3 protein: CASSPRVLRRLTNTGELFF
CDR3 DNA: TGCGCCAGCAGCCCGAGAGTACTACGAAGACTGACGAACACCGGGGAGCTGTTTTTT

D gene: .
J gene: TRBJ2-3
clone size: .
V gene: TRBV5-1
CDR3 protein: CASSYDQGTDTQYF
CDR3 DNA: TGCGCCAGCAGTTATGATCAGGGGACAGATACGCAGTATTTT

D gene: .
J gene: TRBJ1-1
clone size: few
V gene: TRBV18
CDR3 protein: CASSPAGTNTEAFF
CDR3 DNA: TGTGCCAGCTCACCGGCAGGCACGAACACTGAAGCTTTCTTT

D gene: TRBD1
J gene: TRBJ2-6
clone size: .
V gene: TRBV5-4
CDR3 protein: CASSLVGGQGYGTGANVLTF
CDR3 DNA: TGTGCCAGCAGCTTGGTGGGGGGACAGGGTTATGGCACTGGGGCCAACGTCCTGACTTTC

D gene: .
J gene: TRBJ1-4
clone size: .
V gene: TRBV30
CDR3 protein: CAWRTPAGKNEKLFF
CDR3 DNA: TGTGCCTGGAGAACCCCGGCAGGGAAAAATGAAAAACTGTTTTTT

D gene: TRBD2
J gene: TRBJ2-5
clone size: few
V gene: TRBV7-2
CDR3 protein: CASSLVGTSGGQETQYF
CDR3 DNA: TGTGCCAGCAGCTTAGTCGGGACTAGCGGGGGGCAAGAGACCCAGTACTTC

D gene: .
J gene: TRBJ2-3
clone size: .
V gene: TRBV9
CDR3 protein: CASSARDFTDTQYF
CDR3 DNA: TGTGCCAGCAGCGCCAGGGACTTCACAGATACGCAGTATTTT

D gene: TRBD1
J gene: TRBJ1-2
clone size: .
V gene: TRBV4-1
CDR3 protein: CASSQDRQGDGYTF
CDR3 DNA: TGCGCCAGCAGCCAAGATCGGCAGGGGGATGGCTACACCTTC

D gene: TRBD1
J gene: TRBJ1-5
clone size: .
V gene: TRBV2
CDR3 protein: CASTPTGEGQPQHF
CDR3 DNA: TGTGCCAGCACCCCGACAGGGGAGGGACAGCCCCAGCATTTT

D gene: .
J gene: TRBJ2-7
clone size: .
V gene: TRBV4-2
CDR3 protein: CASSQGLGQTYEQYF
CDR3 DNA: TGTGCCAGCAGCCAAGGGCTGGGACAAACCTACGAGCAGTACTTC

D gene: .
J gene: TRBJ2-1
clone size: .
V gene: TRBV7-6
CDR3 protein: CASSLSDRSSYNEQFF
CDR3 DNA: TGTGCCAGCAGCTTATCCGACAGGAGCTCCTACAATGAGCAGTTCTTC

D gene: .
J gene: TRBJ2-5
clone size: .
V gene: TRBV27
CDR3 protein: CASSFNMQETQYF
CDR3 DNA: TGTGCCAGCAGTTTTAACATGCAAGAGACCCAGTACTTC

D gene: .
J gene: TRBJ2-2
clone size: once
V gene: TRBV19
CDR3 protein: CASSSPTNTGELFF
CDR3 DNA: TGTGCCAGTAGTAGTCCAACGAACACCGGGGAGCTGTTTTTT

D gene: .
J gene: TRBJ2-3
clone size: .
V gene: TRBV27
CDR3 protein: CASRTRGADTQYF
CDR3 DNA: TGTGCCAGCAGGACTAGGGGCGCAGATACGCAGTATTTT

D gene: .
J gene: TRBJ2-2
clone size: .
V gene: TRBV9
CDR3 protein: CASSPNTGELFF
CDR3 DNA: TGTGCCAGCAGCCCAAACACCGGGGAGCTGTTTTTT

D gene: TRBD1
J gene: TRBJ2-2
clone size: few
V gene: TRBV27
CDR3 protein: CASSLGQGGPVELFF
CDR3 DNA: TGTGCCAGCAGTTTGGGACAGGGGGGCCCAGTGGAGCTGTTTTTT

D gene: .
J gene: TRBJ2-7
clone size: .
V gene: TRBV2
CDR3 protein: CASSEAPTSQFEQYF
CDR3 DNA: TGTGCCAGCAGTGAAGCGCCTACTTCACAGTTCGAGCAGTACTTC

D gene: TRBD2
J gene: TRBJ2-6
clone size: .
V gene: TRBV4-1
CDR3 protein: CASSQDLGTRANVLTF
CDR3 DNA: TGCGCCAGCAGCCAAGATCTAGGGACTAGGGCCAACGTCCTGACTTTC

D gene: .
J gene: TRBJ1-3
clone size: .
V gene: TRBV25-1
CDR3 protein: CASSRMGASGNTIYF
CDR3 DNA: TGTGCCAGCAGTCGCATGGGGGCGTCGGGAAACACCATATATTTT

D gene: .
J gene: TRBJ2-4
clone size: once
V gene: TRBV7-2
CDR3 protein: CASSLDVVRNIQYF
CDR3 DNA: TGTGCCAGCAGCTTAGATGTAGTACGAAACATTCAGTACTTC

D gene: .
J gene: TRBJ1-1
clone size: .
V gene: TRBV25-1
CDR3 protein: CASSGVGGPEAFF
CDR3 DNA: TGTGCCAGCAGTGGAGTGGGAGGCCCTGAAGCTTTCTTT

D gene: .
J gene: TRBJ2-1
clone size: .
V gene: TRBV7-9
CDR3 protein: CASSPADEQFF
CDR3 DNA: TGTGCCAGCAGCCCGGCGGATGAGCAGTTCTTC

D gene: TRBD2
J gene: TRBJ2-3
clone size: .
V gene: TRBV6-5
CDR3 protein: CASRRSGGKGDTQYF
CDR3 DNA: TGTGCCAGCCGCAGGAGCGGGGGCAAGGGGGATACGCAGTATTTT

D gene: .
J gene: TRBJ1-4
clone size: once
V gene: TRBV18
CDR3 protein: CASSPRQAPTNEKLFF
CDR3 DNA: TGTGCCAGCTCACCAAGACAGGCCCCAACTAATGAAAAACTGTTTTTT

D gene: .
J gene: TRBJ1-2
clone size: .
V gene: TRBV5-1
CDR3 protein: CASSLVVGGGYTF
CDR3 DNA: TGCGCCAGCAGCTTGGTGGTGGGGGGTGGCTACACCTTC

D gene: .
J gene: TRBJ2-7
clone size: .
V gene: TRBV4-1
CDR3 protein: CASSPHRQDSSYEQYF
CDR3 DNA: TGCGCCAGCAGCCCCCACAGGCAGGACAGCTCCTACGAGCAGTACTTC

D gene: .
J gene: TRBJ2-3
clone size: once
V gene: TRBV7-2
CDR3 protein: CASSNSVGEVDTQYF
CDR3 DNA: TGTGCCAGCAGCAATAGCGTAGGGGAGGTGGATACGCAGTATTTT

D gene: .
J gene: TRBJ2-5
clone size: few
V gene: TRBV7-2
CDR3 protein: CASYSAGTQYF
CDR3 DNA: TGTGCCAGCTATAGCGCGGGGACCCAGTACTTC